This TCR beta chain was captured by sequencing in a study of blood T cell repertoires in COVID-19. Clones were sequenced by immunoSEQ multiplex PCR, and TCRdb holds only the in-frame ones, with some missing. This table holds about 140,000 clones, roughly nine tenths found once. Germline CDR1 and CDR2: SGHTA and FQGNSA. Trimming shortened V by 2 bases and J by 9 bases, and 16 bases separated the two germline ends. This CDR3 region has 14 residues. The specimen sequenced was peripheral blood. The source of this sequence is a human donor in a cohort sampled during active COVID-19. The chain employs TRBV7-2 and TRBJ2-5; TRBD1 might be the D (6 bases). DNA for the CDR3: TGTGCCAGCAGCTTACCCCAATCGACAGGATCCCAGTACTTC. This gives the protein CASSLPQSTGSQYF.